A single sample gave rise to the 6 T cell receptor beta chains below, sequenced in a study of early T cells in non-severe SARS-CoV-2 infection. MiXCR, applied by TCRdb to the 5' RACE reads, yields one record per CDR3 protein. Of tens of thousands of distinct CDR3 sequences in the sample, around 12% were seen once. Sample: whole blood. These receptors were obtained from an adult who was a healthcare worker with PCR-confirmed SARS-CoV-2 infection or an uninfected control (not recorded which).

This clonotype has a count of ten or more. The chain uses TRBV20-1 and TRBJ2-5; a possible D gene is TRBD1 (6 bases). The CDR3 consists of 13 residues. V was trimmed by 1 base and J by 4 bases, leaving 10 bases between them. From germline, CDR1 is DFQATT and CDR2 SNEGSKA (reference sequence). The DNA for the CDR3 is TGCAGTGCTAGAGCGGGACACTTAGAGACCCAGTACTTC. It specifies CSARAGHLETQYF.

This clonotype came up a few times. V and J are TRBV18 and TRBJ2-7; 11 bases agree with TRBD2. V lost 2 bases, J lost 5 bases, and 5 bases stayed unmatched. The germline V gene encodes CDR1 KGHSH and CDR2 LQKENI. CDR3 length: 15 amino acids. The CDR3 DNA reads TGTGCCAGCTCACCATTAGCGGGAGGGCCAAACGAGCAGTACTTC. Amino acids: CASSPLAGGPNEQYF.

This sequence joins TRBV5-1 and TRBJ2-2, with D perhaps matching TRBD1 (5 bases). Germline values: CDR1 SGHRS, CDR2 YFSETQ. The V gene lost 2 bases and the J gene lost 6 bases, with 20 bases spanning the gap. The CDR3 consists of 17 residues. The CDR3 nucleotides are TGCGCCAGCAGCTTTTTCACAGGTTCTGGATTTGCCGGGGAGCTGTTTTTT. Its translation is CASSFFTGSGFAGELFF.

This clonotype came up many times. The chain carries TRBV28 and TRBJ2-7; D remains ambiguous. The CDR3 consists of 13 residues. Trimming took 3 bases from V and 0 from J, leaving 6 bases between them. Looked up from germline, CDR1 is MDHEN and CDR2 is SYDVKM. The CDR3 is CASSFQSSYEQYF. The CDR3 DNA follows: TGTGCCAGCAGTTTCCAGAGCTCCTACGAGCAGTACTTC.

This clonotype came up many times. The CDR3 bases are TGCAGCACGGGCGATGAGCAGTTCTTC. Translated: CSTGDEQFF. This chain uses TRBV29-1 with TRBJ2-1; D is ambiguous. Trimming removed 8 bases from V and 8 bases from J, with 7 bases in between. CDR3 length: 9 residues. CDR1 SQVTM and CDR2 ANQGSEA come from the germline V gene.

This chain links TRBV28 with TRBJ2-1; 13 positions match TRBD2. Germline V gene data show CDR1 as MDHEN and CDR2 as SYDVKM. The CDR3 sequence is 17 residues long. V was clipped by 7 bases and J by 0 bases; unmatched bases: 6. CDR3 bases: TGTGCCAGCACGGGACTAGCGGGAACCAGCTCCTACAATGAGCAGTTCTTC. Translating gives CASTGLAGTSSYNEQFF.